This T cell receptor (beta chain) was captured by sequencing in a study of human T cells and chemical hapten exposure. Looking at the study overall: Patients, mostly women, had alopecia areata, alopecia totalis or alopecia universalis.

This clonotype was counted a few times. Its antigen is not identified. Documented time point: pre-sensitization, week 0. Treatment denoted: therapeutic diphenylcyclopropenone sensitization with weekly scalp DPC. Alopecia patients deemed DPC-suitable, aged 18 to 70, excluding pregnancy. The authors extracted total RNA from unfractionated whole blood. Study-wide findings and caveats: Compared to controls, expanded TCRs made significantly more large clusters of similar CDR3s.

Germline-derived CDR1 and CDR2 are MNHNS and SASEGT. J lost 5 bases, V lost 6 bases, and 4 bases had no gene match. The CDR3 is 12 residues long. One entry per CDR3 protein results from TCRdb running MiXCR on the RACE reads. The data contain 350,000 to 450,000 distinct CDR3 sequences, around 5.5% of them singletons. The material was whole blood, obtained in connection with sensitization to the hapten diphenylcyclopropenone (DPC). This chain connects TRBV6-1 to TRBJ2-7; TRBD1 agrees at 7 bases. This TCR came from a woman aged 45-65 years with alopecia areata. Some clones in this sample may be carry-over from other donors' samples. The chain's CDR3 is CASRGDRDEQYF. The DNA of the CDR3 is TGTGCCAGCAGGGGTGACAGGGACGAGCAGTACTTC.